These T cell receptor beta chains were read from a single sample in a study of early T cells in non-severe SARS-CoV-2 infection. MiXCR was run by TCRdb on the 5' RACE reads, yielding one entry per CDR3 protein. The data contain about 110,000 distinct CDR3 sequences, 9% to 14% of them singletons. The source material was whole blood. All receptors derive from an adult who was a healthcare worker with PCR-confirmed SARS-CoV-2 infection or an uninfected control (not recorded which). The CDR3 runs from the conserved cysteine through the conserved F or W. Fields, in order: J gene, V gene, CDR3 protein.

>TRBJ2-1|TRBV10-3
CATAGTATYNEQFF
>TRBJ1-3|TRBV12-3/TRBV12-4
CASSLRVGPGNTIYF
>TRBJ2-3|TRBV7-9
CASSRPTAGSTDTQYF
>TRBJ2-3|TRBV12-3/TRBV12-4
CASSLRQNTDTQYF
>TRBJ2-7|TRBV12-3/TRBV12-4
CASSLNFPYEQYF
>TRBJ1-5|TRBV6-1
CACSALTGGNQPQHF
>TRBJ2-1|TRBV19
CASSMGALGYNEQFF
>TRBJ1-6|TRBV12-3/TRBV12-4
CASRPGTANSPLHF
>TRBJ2-5|TRBV18
CASSPQRGAQETQYF
>TRBJ2-4|TRBV12-5
CASGPGVSAKNIQYF
>TRBJ2-1|TRBV18
CASSSTPYNEQFF
>TRBJ2-2|TRBV10-1
CASSPDPTGELFF
>TRBJ2-1|TRBV12-5
CASRALPPHEQFF
>TRBJ2-5|TRBV6-2/TRBV6-3
CASRGLAGGRLQETQYF
>TRBJ1-5|TRBV6-1
CASTEQGGAGNQPQHF
>TRBJ2-7|TRBV7-9
CASSYPAGEFYEQYF
>TRBJ2-1|TRBV30
CAWSVSRSRGAYNEQFF
>TRBJ2-5|TRBV11-2
CASSSARPKETQYF
>TRBJ1-1|TRBV7-9
CASSLEGGEAFF
>TRBJ2-6|TRBV10-3
CAISEGTGANVLTF
>TRBJ1-4|TRBV28
CASSFREGKLFF
>TRBJ1-5|TRBV25-1
CASSESGIYGQPQHF
>TRBJ1-2|TRBV29-1
CSVTANYGYTF
>TRBJ1-1|TRBV10-2
CASGTVGTEAFF
>TRBJ2-3|TRBV20-1
CSARDLGDRLFTDTQYF
>TRBJ1-2|TRBV28
CASSARQTYYGYTF
>TRBJ2-1|TRBV3-1
CASSPQGEYNEQFF
>TRBJ2-1|TRBV7-3
CASSLRLAGYNEQFF
>TRBJ1-3|TRBV11-3
CASSLGGVLQNTIYF
>TRBJ2-7|TRBV4-2
CASSQVGASGSYEQYF
>TRBJ2-2|TRBV4-2
CASSQSHRQGGRRRELFF
>TRBJ1-2|TRBV28
CASSFSGTFSTF
>TRBJ2-2|TRBV11-3
CASSLADGELFF
>TRBJ2-1|TRBV3-1
CASSQEVGYGYNEQFF
>TRBJ2-7|TRBV7-9
CASSLAHGGSPYEQYF
>TRBJ1-2|TRBV7-9
CASSAGPGYGYTF
>TRBJ1-2|TRBV30
CAWREGARGYTF
>TRBJ2-5|TRBV7-3
CASSTRGPGATQYF
>TRBJ2-7|TRBV29-1
CSASGPYEQYF
>TRBJ2-7|TRBV2
CASTEGDRDLYEQYF
>TRBJ2-1|TRBV11-3
CASSLAPGRGEQFF
>TRBJ2-1|TRBV7-9
CASSTGTSGRVQQFF
>TRBJ2-1|TRBV7-8
CASSLAFWRSYNEQFF
>TRBJ2-2|TRBV5-1
CASSSQAQNTGELFF
>TRBJ1-1|TRBV12-3/TRBV12-4
CASSPEVLNTEAFF
>TRBJ1-2|TRBV9
CASSVGQGAIDGYTF
>TRBJ2-3|TRBV10-3
CAIKPDPSTDTQYF
>TRBJ1-1|TRBV3-1
CASSQEPGFRAEAFF
>TRBJ1-3|TRBV10-3
CAIRESSGNTIYF